This T cell receptor (beta chain) was retrieved from a study of T cell responses to AZD1222 COVID-19 vaccine. Overall study: Second-dose timings of about 4 or about 12 weeks were pooled.

Sequencing used immunoSEQ multiplex PCR; TCRdb keeps in-frame clones, though not all of them. The top ten clones hold roughly 21% of a sample with tens of thousands of clones, 85% of them seen once. Notes on the study in general: Only 5 to 7 individuals given AZD1222 were seropositive at baseline. In the spike-specific TCR repertoire, nearly half reportedly target unmutated variant regions.

Looked up from germline, CDR1 is SGHNT and CDR2 is YENEEA. The junction had 4 bases not matched to a gene; V was cut back by 5 bases and J by 5 bases. The CDR3 consists of 14 residues. This clone has only one observation. Its antigen is unknown. The TCR was taken from an adult in good health. This chain uses TRBV11-3 with TRBJ2-2, with TRBD1 matching 8 bases. The starting material was peripheral blood, obtained on day 0 of AZD1222 vaccination. CDR3 in amino acids: CASSLRQGTGELFF. The CDR3 DNA reads as TGTGCCAGCAGCCTCCGACAGGGGACCGGGGAGCTGTTTTTT.